This T cell receptor (beta chain) was documented in a study of blood T cell repertoires in COVID-19. Study context: The United States, Italy and Spain were the sources of the acute and convalescent COVID-19 samples. T cells, B-cell-depleted T cells, or PBMCs provided the cDNA or gDNA that served as material.

There are 16 residues in the CDR3. The V segment lost 2 bases and the J segment 5 bases; nucleotides outside the gene matches: 6. Germline V gene sequence: CDR1 MNHEY, CDR2 SVGAGI. TCRdb keeps only in-frame clones here, not all; method: immunoSEQ multiplex PCR. The sample shows some 53,000 clones, 90% of them seen only once. This chain joins TRBV6-5 and TRBJ2-1; 10 bases are a match to TRBD2. This receptor was obtained from a human donor in a cohort sampled during active COVID-19. The sample taken for sequencing was peripheral blood. CDR3 bases: TGTGCCAGCAGTTACGGGGGACTAGCGTCAAACAATGAGCAGTTCTTC. Translated: CASSYGGLASNNEQFF.